Listed below are T cell receptor beta chains from one sample, sequenced in a study of T cell responses to AZD1222 COVID-19 vaccine. TCRdb's table, derived via immunoSEQ multiplex PCR, lists solely in-frame clones and lacks some. The sample has some 120,000 clones, roughly 85% seen once. Here the sequenced sample was peripheral blood, taken on day 0 of AZD1222 vaccination. The receptors were gathered from an adult in good health. Both conserved end residues are part of each CDR3. A D gene is named only where the DNA matches it firmly. A row's size may be missing; if present it is once, few, many or a size class.

TRBV27	TRBD2	TRBJ2-1	16	NA	CASSLPGLADYNEQFF	TGTGCCAGCAGTTTACCCGGACTAGCGGATTACAATGAGCAGTTCTTC
TRBV25-1	TRBD2	TRBJ2-1	15	NA	CASSRSGSSYNEQFF	TGTGCCAGCAGCCGAAGCGGGAGCTCCTACAATGAGCAGTTCTTC
TRBV6-5	NA	TRBJ1-1	15	NA	CASSYGIRGRTEAFF	TGTGCCAGCAGTTACGGGATAAGGGGACGAACTGAAGCTTTCTTT
TRBV5-1	NA	TRBJ2-2	16	NA	CASSLRQTGRTGELFF	TGCGCCAGCAGCTTGCGACAGACTGGGAGAACCGGGGAGCTGTTTTTT
TRBV25-1	TRBD1	TRBJ1-5	13	NA	CASRASRDSPQHF	TGTGCCAGCAGGGCATCCCGGGACAGCCCCCAGCATTTT
TRBV9	NA	TRBJ2-2	15	once	CASSVAGKVTGELFF	TGTGCCAGCAGCGTAGCGGGGAAGGTCACCGGGGAGCTGTTTTTT
TRBV12-3/TRBV12-4	NA	TRBJ2-7	13	once	CASRRAANSEQYF	TGTGCCAGCAGGAGAGCCGCTAACTCCGAGCAGTACTTC
TRBV7-8	TRBD1	TRBJ1-4	16	once	CASSLRQGATNEKLFF	TGTGCCAGCAGCTTACGCCAGGGGGCAACTAATGAAAAACTGTTTTTT
TRBV7-2	NA	TRBJ2-3	15	NA	CASRETRGSTDTQYF	TGTGCCAGCAGGGAGACCAGGGGTAGCACAGATACGCAGTATTTT
TRBV19	NA	TRBJ2-7	13	NA	CASSTGRLGEQYF	TGTGCCAGTAGCACGGGCCGACTCGGCGAGCAGTACTTC
TRBV28	TRBD1	TRBJ1-5	15	NA	CASSFEGPGGQPQHF	TGTGCCAGCAGTTTCGAAGGGCCAGGGGGTCAGCCCCAGCATTTT
TRBV5-1	TRBD1	TRBJ2-5	16	once	CASTQGQVTLEETQYF	TGCGCCAGCACCCAAGGACAGGTGACATTAGAAGAGACCCAGTACTTC
TRBV27	TRBD1	TRBJ1-2	16	NA	CASRFGWDSKFGGYTF	TGTGCCAGCAGATTCGGGTGGGACAGCAAATTCGGTGGCTACACCTTC
TRBV7-2	TRBD1	TRBJ1-4	17	NA	CASSLGPGRDRREKLFF	TGTGCCAGCAGCTTAGGCCCAGGGAGGGACAGACGCGAAAAACTGTTTTTT
TRBV5-6	NA	TRBJ1-4	13	NA	CATSPGVVEKLFF	TGTGCCACCTCTCCGGGGGTGGTTGAAAAACTGTTTTTT
TRBV7-6	TRBD1	TRBJ1-4	16	NA	CASSLSQDRGNEKLFF	TGTGCCAGCAGCTTATCCCAGGACAGGGGAAATGAAAAACTGTTTTTT
TRBV12-3/TRBV12-4	NA	TRBJ1-6	12	NA	CASSLNNSPLHF	TGTGCCAGCAGTCTTAATAATTCACCCCTCCACTTT
TRBV11-2	TRBD2	TRBJ2-1	17	once	CASSLGSSGIIYNEQFF	TGTGCCAGCAGCTTAGGGTCTAGCGGGATTATCTACAATGAGCAGTTCTTC
TRBV5-4	NA	TRBJ1-2	15	NA	CASSLAVGGPYGYTF	TGTGCCAGCAGCTTGGCGGTCGGTGGGCCCTATGGCTACACCTTC
TRBV5-1	NA	TRBJ2-2	16	NA	CASSLLGGTNTGELFF	TGCGCCAGCAGCTTGTTGGGCGGGACGAACACCGGGGAGCTGTTTTTT
TRBV30	TRBD1	TRBJ1-2	13	few	CAWSRDREYGYTF	TGTGCCTGGAGTCGGGACAGAGAATATGGCTACACCTTC
TRBV5-6	NA	TRBJ2-7	15	NA	CASSLGVGVTYEQYF	TGTGCCAGCAGCTTGGGCGTAGGGGTGACCTACGAGCAGTACTTC
TRBV7-7	NA	TRBJ2-5	14	NA	CASSFPGSGETQYF	TGTGCTAGCAGTTTCCCGGGGTCGGGAGAGACCCAGTACTTC
TRBV10-3	TRBD2	TRBJ2-5	18	NA	CAISPRDGLAGGQETQYF	TGTGCCATCAGTCCTAGAGACGGACTAGCGGGGGGGCAAGAGACCCAGTACTTC
TRBV10-3	TRBD2	TRBJ2-7	14	NA	CAMRTSGTSYEQYF	TGTGCCATGAGGACTAGCGGAACGTCCTACGAGCAGTACTTC
TRBV10-1	NA	TRBJ2-1	13	NA	CASSEGFYNEQFF	TGCGCCAGCAGTGAGGGGTTCTACAATGAGCAGTTCTTC
TRBV10-3	TRBD2	TRBJ2-1	15	NA	CAITDSGGARNEQFF	TGTGCCATCACTGATAGCGGGGGGGCCAGGAATGAGCAGTTCTTC
TRBV5-1	TRBD1	TRBJ1-4	15	once	CASSETGTSNEKLFF	TGCGCCAGCAGCGAGACAGGGACCTCTAATGAAAAACTGTTTTTT
TRBV7-3	NA	TRBJ1-4	13	NA	CASSFSFNEKLFF	TGTGCCAGCAGCTTCAGCTTCAATGAAAAACTGTTTTTT
TRBV2	NA	TRBJ2-5	14	NA	CASSLAGQQETQYF	TGTGCCAGCAGTTTAGCGGGACAGCAAGAGACCCAGTACTTC
TRBV7-2	NA	TRBJ1-5	15	once	CASSPGGGGNQPQHF	TGTGCCAGCAGCCCCGGGGGCGGGGGGAATCAGCCCCAGCATTTT
TRBV30	TRBD1	TRBJ2-7	14	NA	CAWSGSGGTYEQYF	TGTGCCTGGAGTGGATCAGGGGGCACCTACGAGCAGTACTTC
TRBV5-4	NA	TRBJ2-5	13	NA	CASSLGGGETQYF	TGTGCCAGCAGCTTAGGAGGGGGAGAGACCCAGTACTTC
TRBV9	NA	TRBJ2-3	12	NA	CASSELLPTQYF	TGTGCCAGCAGCGAGCTTCTCCCAACGCAGTATTTT
TRBV21-1	NA	TRBJ1-2	16	NA	CASSKNGVIGSYGYTF	TGTGCCAGCAGCAAAAACGGGGTGATAGGGTCCTATGGCTACACCTTC
TRBV12-3/TRBV12-4	NA	TRBJ1-5	13	NA	CASSLQGHQPQHF	TGTGCCAGCAGTTTGCAGGGGCATCAGCCCCAGCATTTT
TRBV30	NA	TRBJ1-5	15	NA	CAWSVKGGSNQPQHF	TGTGCCTGGAGTGTAAAGGGGGGGAGCAATCAGCCCCAGCATTTT
TRBV5-6	NA	TRBJ1-4	16	NA	CASSPIPGATNEKLFF	TGTGCCAGCAGCCCTATACCGGGAGCAACTAATGAAAAACTGTTTTTT
TRBV5-4	NA	TRBJ1-1	14	NA	CASSTPQGLAEAFF	TGTGCCAGCAGCACTCCGCAGGGGTTGGCTGAAGCTTTCTTT
TRBV6-6	NA	TRBJ2-5	14	few	CASSQGQYQETQYF	TGTGCCAGCAGTCAAGGACAGTACCAAGAGACCCAGTACTTC
TRBV18	NA	TRBJ2-2	14	NA	CASSPPLQAGELFF	TGTGCCAGCTCACCACCCCTGCAGGCCGGGGAGCTGTTTTTT
TRBV7-8	NA	TRBJ2-7	14	NA	CASSLMGQFNEQYF	TGTGCCAGCAGCTTAATGGGACAATTCAACGAGCAGTACTTC
TRBV21-1	NA	TRBJ2-1	10	NA	CASTQSPQFF	TGTGCCAGCACCCAAAGTCCCCAATTCTTC
TRBV7-2	NA	TRBJ2-2	16	NA	CASSLPGRVNTGELFF	TGTGCCAGCAGCTTGCCCGGCAGGGTAAACACCGGGGAGCTGTTTTTT
TRBV19	TRBD2	TRBJ2-1	18	few	CASSILIPGTSRDNEQFF	TGTGCCAGTAGTATTCTCATCCCCGGGACTAGCAGAGACAATGAGCAGTTCTTC
TRBV20-1	NA	TRBJ2-7	13	NA	CSASSILSYEQYF	TGCAGTGCTAGTAGTATCCTCTCCTACGAGCAGTACTTC
TRBV24-1	NA	TRBJ2-7	16	NA	CATSDPSSALSYEQYF	TGTGCCACCAGTGACCCATCCTCCGCCCTCTCCTACGAGCAGTACTTC
TRBV12-3/TRBV12-4	NA	TRBJ1-5	12	NA	CASEGVGQPQHF	TGTGCCAGTGAGGGAGTTGGCCAGCCCCAGCATTTT
TRBV18	NA	TRBJ1-6	15	NA	CASSNGGRQNSPLHF	TGTGCCAGCTCGAACGGAGGACGCCAAAATTCACCCCTCCACTTT
TRBV10-3	NA	TRBJ1-3	12	once	CAINDRRNTIYF	TGTGCCATCAACGACAGGAGAAACACCATATATTTT
TRBV11-3	TRBD1	TRBJ1-6	13	NA	CARGRGPHSPLHF	TGTGCCAGGGGCAGGGGGCCCCATTCACCCCTCCACTTT
TRBV28	NA	TRBJ1-1	12	NA	CASGAGDTEAFF	TGTGCCAGCGGGGCGGGTGACACTGAAGCTTTCTTT
TRBV9	NA	TRBJ2-5	17	NA	CASSVGGGRRGEETQYF	TGTGCCAGCAGCGTAGGTGGAGGACGCAGGGGAGAAGAGACCCAGTACTTC
TRBV19	NA	TRBJ1-1	11	NA	CASRGETEAFF	TGTGCCAGTAGAGGGGAAACTGAAGCTTTCTTT